The 27 T cell receptor beta chains presented below share a single source sample, sequenced in a study of blood T cells in healthy people across ages. Together with a sample-barcoded 5' primer, a J-beta primer mix was included in a second PCR lasting roughly 6 to 12 cycles. TCRdb passed the 5' RACE reads through MiXCR, listing each CDR3 protein once. The repertoire holds hundreds of thousands of distinct CDR3 sequences, with approximately 26% as singletons. The same sample was also studied in work on T cells of mothers and their children.

Sequencing was carried out using blood. The receptors originated from a boy between 2 and 10 years old in good health.

The chain combines TRBV5-1 with TRBJ2-7; D is possibly TRBD2 (6 bases). CDR1 and CDR2 from the germline V gene are SGHRS and YFSETQ. The CDR3 length is 12 residues. V lost 1 base, J lost 8 bases, and 10 bases lay in between. As DNA, the CDR3 is TGCGCCAGCAGCTTGTGGGGGGTCCAGCAGTACTTC. This sequence encodes CASSLWGVQQYF.

Only a few counts were recorded for this clonotype. Germline is not matched at one junction end, which may reflect a read error. This chain uses TRBV2 with TRBJ1-1, with TRBD1 matching 7 bases. This CDR3 contains 14 residues. In germline, CDR1 is SNHLY, CDR2 FYNNEI. The chain's CDR3 is CASSPPRGGTEAFF. CDR3 DNA: TGCGCCAGCAGCCCCCCCAGGGGGGGCACTGAAGCTTTCTTT.

The CDR3 sequence is CASSLTGTHNEQFF. The CDR3, as DNA: TGTGCCAGCAGTCTAACCGGGACCCACAATGAGCAGTTCTTC. The chain has TRBV27 and TRBJ2-1; D is possibly TRBD1 or TRBD2 (5 bases each). The CDR3 consists of 14 residues. CDR1 and CDR2 from the germline V gene are MNHEY and SMNVEV (reference sequence). Trimming left V 5 bases short and J 5 bases short, with 13 bases between.

The chain employs TRBV20-1 and TRBJ1-1, with a tentative D call TRBD1 (6 bases). V lost 6 bases and J lost 3, with 14 bases in between. The germline V gene has CDR1 DFQATT and CDR2 SNEGSKA (reference sequence). This CDR3 has 13 amino acids. CDR3 sequence: CSAGQSGYTEAFF. The CDR3 DNA is TGCAGTGCCGGACAGAGCGGGTACACTGAAGCTTTCTTT.

The CDR3 region has the DNA TGCGCCAGCAGGAGACTAGACGCAGATACGCAGTATTTT. This codes for CASRRLDADTQYF. This chain uses TRBV10-1 with TRBJ2-3, with D tentatively TRBD2 (6 bases). CDR3 size: 13 residues. The germline V gene encodes CDR1 WNHNN and CDR2 SYGVQD (reference sequence). The V end lost 6 bases, the J end lost 4 bases, and 11 bases lay between the germline ends.

This clonotype was found a few times. The chain combines TRBV7-6 with TRBJ2-1, with D maybe TRBD2 (5 bases). The V gene's germline CDR1 is SGHVS and CDR2 FNYEAQ. The V end lost 1 base, the J end lost 2 bases, and 9 bases lay between the germline ends. CDR3 length: 15 amino acids. The chain's CDR3 is CASSLERGPYNEQFF. CDR3 nucleotide sequence: TGTGCCAGCAGCTTAGAACGGGGTCCCTACAATGAGCAGTTCTTC. Based on the CDR3 plus reference TRBV7-6 and TRBJ2-1, the full variable domain is GAGVSQSPRYKVTKRGQDVALRCDPISGHVSLYWYRQALGQGPEFLTYFNYEAQQDKSGLPNDRFSAERPEGSISTLTIQRTEQRDSAMYRCASSLERGPYNEQFFGPGTRLTVL.

This clonotype appeared a single time. The chain recombines TRBV6-2 or TRBV6-3 with TRBJ2-5; possible D gene TRBD2, 6 bases. The V end was cut by 6 bases, the J end by 1 base, with 15 bases between. The CDR3 loop spans 15 amino acids. From germline, CDR1 is MNHEY and CDR2 SVGEGT. CDR3 nucleotide sequence: TGTGCCAGCAGCTACGAAGGGACTTCCCAAGAGACCCAGTACTTC. This codes for CASSYEGTSQETQYF.

The gene calls are TRBV29-1 and TRBJ2-1; the match to TRBD1 covers 9 bases. The end of the DNA is better explained by TRBJ2-7, so the J call may be wrong. The CDR3 runs to 12 residues. Germline-derived CDR1 and CDR2 are SQVTM and ANQGSEA. The CDR3 nucleotides are TGCAGCGTCACCGGGACAGGGAACGAGCAGTACTTC. Translated: CSVTGTGNEQYF.

The chain couples TRBV7-3 to TRBJ2-1; D may be TRBD2 (5 bases). Trimming pared 1 base from V and 6 bases from J, leaving 10 bases between. The CDR3 loop spans 14 amino acids. Looked up from germline, CDR1 is SGHTA and CDR2 is FQGTGA. DNA for the CDR3: TGTGCCAGCAGCTTAATGGGCGGGTCCAATGAGCAGTTCTTC. This encodes CASSLMGGSNEQFF.

This clonotype was seen more than once but under ten times. The chain couples TRBV2 to TRBJ2-5; D unclear. This CDR3 has 13 amino acids. Germline-derived CDR1 and CDR2 are SNHLY and FYNNEI. Deletions cut 4 bases from V and 5 bases from J, with 11 bases between. The CDR3 nucleotides are TGTGCCAGCAGTGTGCAACTCCAGGAGACCCAGTACTTC. Protein: CASSVQLQETQYF.

The genes are TRBV5-1 and TRBJ2-1; D may be TRBD1 or TRBD2 (6 bases each). The V and J ends lost 7 bases and 4 bases respectively, with 15 bases between them. Germline V gene data show CDR1 as SGHRS and CDR2 as YFSETQ. CDR3 size: 14 residues. The CDR3 region has the DNA TGCGCCAGCTTTGCCGGGGGCGCGTACAATGAGCAGTTCTTC. Translated: CASFAGGAYNEQFF.

The count of this clonotype is one. The chain combines TRBV6-4 with TRBJ2-4, with a tentative D call TRBD1 (5 bases). Germline CDR1 MRHNA, CDR2 SNTAGT. This CDR3 has 18 residues. The V and J ends lost 0 bases and 0 bases respectively, with 15 bases between them. The CDR3 region has the DNA TGTGCCAGCAGTGACTCGAAAATTCAGGGTGTAGCCAAAAACATTCAGTACTTC. Its protein is CASSDSKIQGVAKNIQYF.

This clonotype has only one observation. The chain uses TRBV7-2 and TRBJ2-1; the D call may be TRBD1 or TRBD2 (5 bases each). Germline lookup yields CDR1 SGHTA and CDR2 FQGNSA. Trimming removed 4 bases at V and 4 bases at J, with 14 bases between. This CDR3 comprises 15 residues. In nucleotides, the CDR3 is TGTGCCAGCAGCTCCTGGGACCGACCTTACAATGAGCAGTTCTTC. Translating it yields CASSSWDRPYNEQFF.

The rearrangement uses TRBV4-3 and TRBJ2-7; D tentatively reads TRBD1 or TRBD2 (5 bases each). V lost 0 bases and J 6 bases, leaving 9 bases between the germline ends. Germline loops: CDR1 LGHNA, CDR2 YSLEER. This CDR3 is 13 amino acids long. This CDR3 reads CASSQDEGSEQYF. Written as DNA, the CDR3 is TGCGCCAGCAGCCAAGATGAGGGGTCCGAGCAGTACTTC.

The J gene is TRBJ2-1, the V gene TRBV29-1; 11 nucleotides align to TRBD2. Per the germline V gene, CDR1 is SQVTM and CDR2 is ANQGSEA. The CDR3 is 16 amino acids. V lost 1 base, J lost 10 bases, and 12 bases stayed unmatched. CDR3 nucleotides: TGCAGCGTTGAAGGGCGGGGGCTAGCGGGAGGAAGGGAGCAGTTCTTC. This encodes CSVEGRGLAGGREQFF.

This clonotype was seen a few times. The V and J genes are TRBV7-9 and TRBJ1-5; D not resolved. The V gene's germline CDR1 is SEHNR and CDR2 FQNEAQ (reference sequence). The CDR3 loop spans 12 amino acids. V was trimmed by 3 bases and J by 5 bases, leaving 5 bases between them. DNA for the CDR3: TGTGCCAGCAGCTTGTCCTATCAGCCCCAGCATTTT. Translation gives CASSLSYQPQHF.

V usage is TRBV5-4 and J usage is TRBJ2-7; TRBD2 matches 8 bases. The J call could be wrong; TRBJ2-1 is a better fit for the DNA end. CDR3 size: 15 residues. Germline assignment: CDR1 SGHNT and CDR2 YYREEE (reference sequence). CDR3 sequence reads: CASSPRAGGSNEQFF. DNA of the CDR3: TGTGCCAGCAGCCCTCGGGCGGGAGGATCCAATGAGCAGTTCTTC.

The J gene is TRBJ2-5, the V gene TRBV20-1; D is ambiguous. This CDR3 is built from 14 residues. Trimming removed 3 bases from V and 0 bases from J, with 11 bases in between. Germline CDR1 reads DFQATT; CDR2 reads SNEGSKA (reference sequence). The CDR3 DNA reads TGCAGTGCTAGCCGCCTTGCGTACCAAGAGACCCAGTACTTC. Translation: CSASRLAYQETQYF.

This clonotype was seen at least ten times. This chain links TRBV10-3 with TRBJ1-4; perhaps TRBD1 as D (5 bases). With 8 bases removed from V and 5 bases from J, the gap between germline ends came to 12 bases. CDR1 and CDR2 (germline): ENHRY, SYGVKD. The CDR3 is 13 residues long. The CDR3 nucleotides are TGTGCCATCGGCGGGGCAGGGAATGAAAAACTGTTTTTT. Residues: CAIGGAGNEKLFF.

The chain links TRBV12-3 or TRBV12-4 to TRBJ2-5; unclear D gene. The V and J ends lost 6 bases and 4 bases respectively, with 12 bases between them. The CDR3 has 13 amino acids. CDR3 DNA: TGTGCCAGCAGGAAACAGTCAGCAGAGACCCAGTACTTC. Translation gives CASRKQSAETQYF.

This chain links TRBV5-1 with TRBJ2-1; D call uncertain. Trimming removed 5 bases from V and 10 bases from J, with 10 bases in between. The V gene's germline CDR1 is SGHRS and CDR2 YFSETQ. The CDR3 has 11 residues. The CDR3 DNA sequence: TGCGCCAGCAGTTCCGTACGGGAGCAGTTCTTC. Residues: CASSSVREQFF.

This clonotype turned up a few times. The J gene is TRBJ2-4, the V gene TRBV9, with D perhaps being TRBD1 or TRBD2 (5 bases each). V was cut by 4 bases and J by 0 bases, with 20 bases left in between. The length of the CDR3 is 18 residues. Germline lookup yields CDR1 SGDLS and CDR2 YYNGEE. CDR3 nucleotides: TGTGCCAGCAGCTCCTTAGGTTGGGGACCGCTAGCCAAAAACATTCAGTACTTC. Its protein is CASSSLGWGPLAKNIQYF. The full variable domain, rest sourced from reference TRBV9 and TRBJ2-4, is DSGVTQTPKHLITATGQRVTLRCSPRSGDLSVYWYQQSLDQGLQFLIQYYNGEERAKGNILERFSAQQFPDLHSELNLSSLELGDSALYFCASSSLGWGPLAKNIQYFGAGTRLSVL.

The V gene is TRBV5-6, the J gene TRBJ2-5; D might be TRBD1 or TRBD2, each matching 6 bases. The J call is in doubt because the DNA end fits TRBJ2-7 better. CDR3 length: 17 residues. Per the germline V gene, CDR1 is SGHDT and CDR2 is YYEEEE. CDR3 DNA sequence: TGTGCCAGTCACTTTTTTCGCGGGACACCCTGGCGCTACGAGCAGTACTTC. Translating gives CASHFFRGTPWRYEQYF.

This clonotype has a handful of counts. J is TRBJ1-2 and V is TRBV5-1; D may be TRBD1 (6 bases). Germline V gene lookup returns CDR1 SGHRS and CDR2 YFSETQ. This CDR3 region has 12 residues. V was shortened by 2 bases and J by 14 bases, with 16 bases between the two germline ends. CDR3: CASSLDGQMKTF. In nucleotides, the CDR3 is TGCGCCAGCAGCTTAGATGGACAGATGAAGACCTTC.

The gene calls are TRBV5-1 and TRBJ1-1; D gene uncertain. CDR1 is SGHRS and CDR2 is YFSETQ in the germline V gene. Trimming pared 7 bases from V and 0 bases from J, leaving 19 bases between. The CDR3 totals 16 residues. CDR3 bases: TGCGCCAGCTGGAGAGCCTCCGACAACTTGAACACTGAAGCTTTCTTT. It codes for CASWRASDNLNTEAFF.

This clonotype was recorded a few times. V and J are TRBV19 and TRBJ2-3; D unclear. With 7 bases removed from V and 12 bases from J, the gap between germline ends came to 14 bases. The CDR3 is 11 residues long. CDR1 and CDR2 (germline): LNHDA, SQIVND (reference sequence). The CDR3 DNA reads as TGTGCCAGTATCGCTAACTCACGCCAGTATTTT. Translation: CASIANSRQYF.

This clonotype has more than one count but fewer than ten. The chain carries TRBV6-2 or TRBV6-3 and TRBJ2-5; D is perhaps TRBD1 or TRBD2 (6 bases each). Trimming cost V 7 bases and J 5 bases, with 11 bases left between them. There are 12 residues in the CDR3. Per the germline V gene, CDR1 is MNHEY and CDR2 is SVGEGT. CDR3 in amino acids: CASTKGGETQYF. The CDR3 DNA reads TGTGCCAGCACCAAGGGGGGCGAGACCCAGTACTTC.